The 4 T cell receptor beta chains presented below share a single source sample, sequenced in a study of cytomegalovirus exposure and HLA in healthy donors. PCR amplification relied on 60 Vbeta primers (plus 13 Jbeta primers). Method: immunoSEQ multiplex PCR; TCRdb's copy keeps in-frame clones and lacks some. The data show 120,000 to 150,000 clones, 79% seen once. Sequencing used PBMCs. The receptor set was obtained from a woman in her forties in good health and CMV-seropositive.

The V and J genes are TRBV6-6 and TRBJ2-2, with a tentative D call TRBD2 (6 bases). CDR1 MNHNY and CDR2 SVGAGI come from the germline V gene (reference sequence). This CDR3 is 16 amino acids long. The germline V and J ends were trimmed by 4 bases and 7 bases, with 19 bases remaining between them. DNA for the CDR3: TGTGCCAGCAGTTTTGCACCACCCGGGGGAGTCGGGGAGCTGTTTTTT. Translated: CASSFAPPGGVGELFF.

This clone was counted between two and nine times. The gene calls are TRBV6-5 and TRBJ2-3; maybe TRBD2 (5 bases). Germline loops: CDR1 MNHEY, CDR2 SVGAGI. The CDR3 totals 14 residues. V was pared by 7 bases and J by 0 bases, with 11 bases between. The CDR3 here is CASTRLASTDTQYF. In nucleotides, the CDR3 is TGTGCCAGCACCAGGCTAGCTAGCACAGATACGCAGTATTTT.

This sequence joins TRBV6-5 and TRBJ2-7, with 7 nucleotides matching TRBD1. The CDR3 covers 13 residues. From germline, CDR1 is MNHEY and CDR2 SVGAGI. V was pared by 5 bases and J by 0 bases, with 1 base of the junction left unmatched. The CDR3 DNA follows: TGTGCCAGCAGTCGACAGGGCTCCTACGAGCAGTACTTC. Amino acid sequence: CASSRQGSYEQYF.

The chain uses TRBV15 and TRBJ1-2; tentatively, D is TRBD1 (6 bases). In germline, CDR1 is LNHNV, CDR2 YYDKDF (reference sequence). V gave up 5 bases and J gave up 1 base, with 11 bases separating them. The CDR3 extends over 14 amino acids. For the CDR3, the DNA is TGTGCCACCAGCTCAGGACAGAGTAACTATGGCTACACCTTC. Translated: CATSSGQSNYGYTF. The full variable domain, completed using reference TRBV15 and TRBJ1-2, is DAMVIQNPRYQVTQFGKPVTLSCSQTLNHNVMYWYQQKSSQAPKLLFHYYDKDFNNEADTPDNFQSRRPNTSFCFLDIRSPGLGDTAMYLCATSSGQSNYGYTFGSGTRLTVV.